The 16 T cell receptor beta chains given below trace back to one sample, sequenced in a study of identifying expanded T cells in peripheral blood. Assay: immunoSEQ multiplex PCR; the TCRdb copy retains only in-frame clones and omits some. The sample records 70,000 to 100,000 clones, around 89% being singletons. What was sequenced was blood. These receptors all come from a person aged 18 to 70 in good health.

The rearrangement uses TRBV10-3 and TRBJ2-5; D may match TRBD1 or TRBD2 (5 bases each). CDR3 length: 14 residues. V was pared by 2 bases and J by 7 bases, with 14 bases between. In germline, CDR1 is ENHRY, CDR2 SYGVKD. The CDR3 here is CAISEPVSGGTQYF. The CDR3 DNA follows: TGTGCCATCAGTGAGCCAGTGTCTGGGGGGACCCAGTACTTC.

The chain combines TRBV4-1 with TRBJ2-7, with a tentative D call TRBD1 (7 bases). The V end was cut by 4 bases, the J end by 0 bases, with 25 bases between. CDR3 length: 19 residues. The V gene's germline CDR1 is MGHRA and CDR2 YSYEKL. CDR3 in amino acids: CASSLLVSPAGQYSYEQYF. In DNA form, the CDR3 reads TGCGCCAGCAGCCTCCTAGTATCTCCCGCGGGACAGTACTCCTACGAGCAGTACTTC.

This clone appeared once. The gene calls are TRBV19 and TRBJ2-6; D gene unclear. The germline V and J ends were trimmed by 0 bases and 4 bases, with 7 bases remaining between them. This CDR3 contains 15 residues. Germline V lookup: CDR1 LNHDA, CDR2 SQIVND (reference sequence). This chain's CDR3 is CASSIDRTGANVLTF. The CDR3 DNA reads as TGTGCCAGTAGTATAGATCGAACCGGGGCCAACGTCCTGACTTTC.

The count of this clone is one. The chain employs TRBV19 and TRBJ1-3; D gene unclear. The V gene lost 3 bases and the J gene lost 0 bases, with 6 bases spanning the gap. Per germline, CDR1 LNHDA and CDR2 SQIVND (reference sequence). This CDR3 spans 14 amino acids. The CDR3 bases are TGTGCCAGTAGTATGTGGAGCTCTGGAAACACCATATATTTT. Protein product: CASSMWSSGNTIYF.

The J gene is TRBJ2-5, the V gene TRBV27; the D gene is possibly TRBD2 (5 bases). The CDR3 covers 13 residues. V was shortened by 6 bases and J by 1 base, with 9 bases between the two germline ends. Germline loops: CDR1 MNHEY, CDR2 SMNVEV (reference sequence). The CDR3 loop reads CASRRGLQETQYF. As DNA, the CDR3 is TGTGCCAGCAGACGGGGTCTCCAAGAGACCCAGTACTTC.

The J gene is TRBJ2-2, the V gene TRBV15; TRBD2 is a possible D gene (5 bases). The germline CDR1 and CDR2 sequences are LNHNV and YYDKDF (reference sequence). V shed 5 bases and J shed 3 bases, with 22 bases lying between them. CDR3 length equals 18 residues. CDR3 in DNA: TGTGCCACCAGCTTCCGCCCCCTTACGGGATTTTACACCGGGGAGCTGTTTTTT. Translated, it gives CATSFRPLTGFYTGELFF.

The chain carries TRBV7-9 and TRBJ1-1; D is possibly TRBD1 (5 bases). This CDR3 is 14 amino acids long. Germline V lookup: CDR1 SEHNR, CDR2 FQNEAQ (reference sequence). V lost 5 bases and J 4 bases, leaving 14 bases between the germline ends. For the CDR3, the DNA is TGTGCCAGCAGCCCCCCCTCCCAGGGCACTGAAGCTTTCTTT. Protein: CASSPPSQGTEAFF.

The chain recombines TRBV7-8 with TRBJ2-5; 7 bases map to TRBD1. Trimming at V came to 5 bases and at J to 5 bases, leaving 8 bases not matched to a gene. Germline CDR1 reads SGHVS; CDR2 reads FQNEAQ. This CDR3 is 14 amino acids long. CDR3 residues: CASSRQGLGETQYF. Written as DNA, the CDR3 is TGTGCCAGCAGCCGACAGGGCTTAGGGGAGACCCAGTACTTC.

The sample holds one count of this clone. The gene calls are TRBV19 and TRBJ2-7; no clear D gene. V dropped 3 bases and J dropped 0 bases, with 6 bases sitting between them. CDR3 length equals 13 residues. Germline lookup yields CDR1 LNHDA and CDR2 SQIVND (reference sequence). CDR3 in amino acids: CASSMADSYEQYF. The CDR3 bases are TGTGCCAGTAGTATGGCCGACTCCTACGAGCAGTACTTC.

V gene TRBV19 combines with J gene TRBJ2-3; the D gene is possibly TRBD1 (5 bases). Germline V gives CDR1 LNHDA, CDR2 SQIVND (reference sequence). V shed 5 bases and J shed 4 bases, with 22 bases lying between them. The CDR3 has 17 residues. The chain's CDR3 is CASSLRAPSGFPDTQYF. The DNA for the CDR3 is TGTGCCAGTAGTCTCAGGGCCCCGTCAGGATTTCCAGATACGCAGTATTTT.

The chain is built from TRBV7-2 and TRBJ2-1; unclear D gene. CDR1 and CDR2 (germline): SGHTA, FQGNSA. The V gene lost 5 bases and the J gene lost 6 bases, with 11 bases spanning the gap. There are 13 residues in the CDR3. The CDR3 DNA is TGTGCCAGCAGCGTCAGCGTAGGCAATGAGCAGTTCTTC. Amino acids: CASSVSVGNEQFF.

The V gene is TRBV27, the J gene TRBJ1-5; D ambiguous. Germline CDR1 and CDR2: MNHEY and SMNVEV (reference sequence). The CDR3 spans 15 residues. Deletions cut 1 base from V and 8 bases from J, with 15 bases between. As DNA, the CDR3 is TGTGCCAGCAGTTTATGGTCGAGCCCCGAGGAGCCCCAGCATTTT. It codes for CASSLWSSPEEPQHF.

This clone occurred once. This rearrangement joins TRBV7-2 to TRBJ2-2; D perhaps matches TRBD2 (5 bases). This CDR3 comprises 14 residues. The germline V and J ends were trimmed by 1 base and 7 bases, with 10 bases remaining between them. Germline V gene lookup returns CDR1 SGHTA and CDR2 FQGNSA. Here the CDR3 DNA reads TGTGCCAGCAGCTTAGGACACGGGGTCGGGGAGCTGTTTTTT. Translated, it gives CASSLGHGVGELFF.

This chain uses TRBV2 with TRBJ1-5, with 9 positions matching TRBD1. The CDR3 has 18 residues. The germline V gene encodes CDR1 SNHLY and CDR2 FYNNEI. With V trimmed by 3 bases and J by 0 bases, 9 bases remained unmatched. CDR3 DNA: TGTGCCAGCAGTGATAGAAGGGACAGGGCTCATAGCAATCAGCCCCAGCATTTT. As protein: CASSDRRDRAHSNQPQHF.

The chain combines TRBV5-1 with TRBJ1-2; possibly TRBD1 for D (5 bases). The V end was cut by 4 bases, the J end by 3 bases, with 13 bases between. CDR1 SGHRS and CDR2 YFSETQ come from the germline V gene. The CDR3 totals 14 residues. CDR3 in DNA: TGCGCCAGCAGCCAAGGGGCGCGGGACTATGGCTACACCTTC. Its protein product is CASSQGARDYGYTF.

The rearrangement links TRBV7-7 to TRBJ1-3, with unresolved D. The CDR3 is 13 amino acids. Trimming left V 5 bases short and J 4 bases short, with 9 bases between. Germline V gene lookup returns CDR1 SSHAT and CDR2 FNYEAQ (reference sequence). Here the CDR3 reads CASSPERGNTIYF. In nucleotides, the CDR3 is TGTGCCAGCAGCCCGGAGCGGGGAAACACCATATATTTT.